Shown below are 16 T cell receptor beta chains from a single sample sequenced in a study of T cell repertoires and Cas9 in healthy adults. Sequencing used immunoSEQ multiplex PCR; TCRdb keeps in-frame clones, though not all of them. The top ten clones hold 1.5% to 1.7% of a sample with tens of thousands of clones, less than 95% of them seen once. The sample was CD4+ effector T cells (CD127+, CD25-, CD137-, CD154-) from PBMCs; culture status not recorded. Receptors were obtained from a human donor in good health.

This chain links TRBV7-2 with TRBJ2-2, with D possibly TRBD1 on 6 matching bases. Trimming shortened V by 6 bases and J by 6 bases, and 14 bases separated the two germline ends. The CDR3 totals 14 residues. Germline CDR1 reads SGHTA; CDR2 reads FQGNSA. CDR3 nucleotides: TGTGCCAGCAGAGAACAGGGATGGGCCGGGGAGCTGTTTTTT. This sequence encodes CASREQGWAGELFF. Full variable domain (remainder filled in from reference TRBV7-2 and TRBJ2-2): GAGVSQSPSNKVTEKGKDVELRCDPISGHTALYWYRQSLGQGLEFLIYFQGNSAPDKSGLPSDRFSAERTGGSVSTLTIQRTQQEDSAVYLCASREQGWAGELFFGEGSRLTVL.

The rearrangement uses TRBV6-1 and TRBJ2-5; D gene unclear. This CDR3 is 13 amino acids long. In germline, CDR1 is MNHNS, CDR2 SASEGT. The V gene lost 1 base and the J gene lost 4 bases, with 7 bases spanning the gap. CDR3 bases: TGTGCCAGCAGTGAAGTGTTGCGAGAGACCCAGTACTTC. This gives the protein CASSEVLRETQYF.

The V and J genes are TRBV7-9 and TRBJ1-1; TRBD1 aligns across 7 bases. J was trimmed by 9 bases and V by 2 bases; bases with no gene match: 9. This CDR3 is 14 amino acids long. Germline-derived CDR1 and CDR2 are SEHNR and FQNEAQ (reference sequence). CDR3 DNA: TGTGCCAGCAGCTTAAGAGGGGGCCAGGAACAAGCTTTCTTT. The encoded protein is CASSLRGGQEQAFF.

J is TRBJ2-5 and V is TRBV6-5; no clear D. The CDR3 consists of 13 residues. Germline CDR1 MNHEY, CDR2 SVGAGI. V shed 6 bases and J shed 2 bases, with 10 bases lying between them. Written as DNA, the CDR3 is TGTGCCAGCAGGGCTGGGTTACAAGAGACCCAGTACTTC. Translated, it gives CASRAGLQETQYF.

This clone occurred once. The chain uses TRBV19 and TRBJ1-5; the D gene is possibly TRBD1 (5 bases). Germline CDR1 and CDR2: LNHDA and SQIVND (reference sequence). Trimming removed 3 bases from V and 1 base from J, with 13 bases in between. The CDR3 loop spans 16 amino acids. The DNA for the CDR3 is TGTGCCAGTAGTATTATGGGACCACAAAGCAATCAGCCCCAGCATTTT. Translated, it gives CASSIMGPQSNQPQHF.

The CDR3 sequence: CAWSVGGAYGYTF. The CDR3 region has the DNA TGTGCCTGGAGTGTCGGTGGGGCCTATGGCTACACCTTC. J is TRBJ1-2 and V is TRBV30, with TRBD1 as a possible D gene (5 bases). The CDR3 contains 13 residues. V was pared by 0 bases and J by 4 bases, with 9 bases between. Germline lookup yields CDR1 GTSNPN and CDR2 SVGIG (reference sequence).

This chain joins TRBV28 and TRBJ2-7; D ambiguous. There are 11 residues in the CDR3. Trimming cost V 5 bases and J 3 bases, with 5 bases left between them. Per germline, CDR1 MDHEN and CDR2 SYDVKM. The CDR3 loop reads CASSTNYEQYF. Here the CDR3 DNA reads TGTGCCAGCAGTACCAACTACGAGCAGTACTTC.

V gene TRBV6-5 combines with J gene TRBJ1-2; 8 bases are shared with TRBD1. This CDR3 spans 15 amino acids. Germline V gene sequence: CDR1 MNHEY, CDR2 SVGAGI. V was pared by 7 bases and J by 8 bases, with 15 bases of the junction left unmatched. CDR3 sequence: CASTPSGTGMYGYTF. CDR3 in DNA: TGTGCCAGCACCCCTTCCGGGACAGGAATGTACGGCTACACCTTC.

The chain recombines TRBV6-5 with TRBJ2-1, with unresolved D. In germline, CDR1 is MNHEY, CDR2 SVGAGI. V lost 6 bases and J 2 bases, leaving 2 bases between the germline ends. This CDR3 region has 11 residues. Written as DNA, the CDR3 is TGTGCCAGCAGAGCCTACAATGAGCAGTTCTTC. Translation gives CASRAYNEQFF.

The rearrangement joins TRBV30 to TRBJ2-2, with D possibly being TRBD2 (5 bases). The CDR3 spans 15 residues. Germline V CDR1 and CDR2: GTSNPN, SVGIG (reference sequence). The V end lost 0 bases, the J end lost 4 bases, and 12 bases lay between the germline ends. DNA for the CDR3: TGTGCCTGGAGTGTCGGAGACTACACCACCGGGGAGCTGTTTTTT. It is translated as CAWSVGDYTTGELFF.

The CDR3 coding sequence is TGTGCCAGCAGCAAAGGGTGGCGGACCACAGATACGCAGTATTTT. Its protein is CASSKGWRTTDTQYF. This chain joins TRBV9 and TRBJ2-3, with D uncertain. V shed 4 bases and J shed 2 bases, with 14 bases lying between them. CDR1 is SGDLS, CDR2 YYNGEE, per germline. CDR3 length: 15 amino acids.

CDR3 coding DNA: TGTGCCAGCTCACCAAGCACAGATACGCAGTATTTT. It specifies CASSPSTDTQYF. This chain connects TRBV18 to TRBJ2-3; D gene ambiguous. V lost 2 bases and J lost 0, with 0 bases in between. This CDR3 comprises 12 residues. CDR1 KGHSH and CDR2 LQKENI come from the germline V gene.

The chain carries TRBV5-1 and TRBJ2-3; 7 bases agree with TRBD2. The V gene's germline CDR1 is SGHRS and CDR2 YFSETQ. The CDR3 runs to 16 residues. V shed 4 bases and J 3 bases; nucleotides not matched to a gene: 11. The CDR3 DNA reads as TGCGCCAGCAGCCCGACTCCTAGCGGACCTACAGATACGCAGTATTTT. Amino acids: CASSPTPSGPTDTQYF.

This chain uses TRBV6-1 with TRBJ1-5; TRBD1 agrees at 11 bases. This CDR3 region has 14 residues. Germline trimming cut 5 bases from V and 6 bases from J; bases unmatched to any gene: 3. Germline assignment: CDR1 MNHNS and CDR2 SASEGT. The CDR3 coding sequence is TGTGCCAGCAGTCGGACAGGGGGCGTTCAGCCCCAGCATTTT. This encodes CASSRTGGVQPQHF.

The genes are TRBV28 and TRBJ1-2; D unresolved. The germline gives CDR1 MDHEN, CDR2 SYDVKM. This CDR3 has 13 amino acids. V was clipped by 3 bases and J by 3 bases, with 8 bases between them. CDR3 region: CASSLRRYYGYTF. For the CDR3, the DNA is TGTGCCAGCAGTTTGCGCAGGTACTATGGCTACACCTTC.

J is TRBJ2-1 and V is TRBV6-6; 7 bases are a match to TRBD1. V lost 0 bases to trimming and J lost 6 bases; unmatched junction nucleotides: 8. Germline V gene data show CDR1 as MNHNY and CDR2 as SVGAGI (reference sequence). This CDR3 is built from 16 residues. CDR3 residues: CASSYSRGGKGNEQFF. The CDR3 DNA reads TGTGCCAGCAGTTACTCTAGAGGGGGCAAAGGCAATGAGCAGTTCTTC.